This T cell receptor beta chain was found in a study of identical twins. Whole-study results and caveats: Weaker excess twin sharing was observed in beta out-of-frame sequences.

A few counts support this clonotype. Its antigen is not identified. Germline V gives CDR1 SGHVS, CDR2 FQNEAQ. J was trimmed by 2 bases and V by 1 base; bases with no gene match: 8. This CDR3 is 17 amino acids long. TCRdb independently ran MiXCR on the 5' RACE reads; one entry per CDR3 protein. The sample holds 1.5 million to 2 million distinct CDR3 sequences, under 35% seen once. This receptor was obtained from a newborn girl in good health. The sample comprised cord blood. The chain has TRBV7-8 and TRBJ2-4; 7 bases map to TRBD2. CDR3 DNA: TGTGCCAGCAGCTTAGGTTTAGGGGAGGGGACCAAAAACATTCAGTACTTC. Protein sequence: CASSLGLGEGTKNIQYF.